This TCR beta chain was sequenced for a study of T-cell reconstitution after alpha-beta-depleted transplantation in children. The TCRbeta library was prepared with unique molecular identifiers. TCRdb re-called the PCR reads with MiXCR, one entry per CDR3 protein. The sample gives roughly 570,000 distinct CDR3 sequences, roughly a quarter of which show up once; approximately 39% is in the top ten. This clonotype was observed a single time. CDR1 is MNHEY and CDR2 is SVGAGI in the germline V gene. The length of the CDR3 is 16 residues. Trimming cost V 0 bases and J 0 bases, with 8 bases left between them.

Sequencing was performed on PBMCs, taken before TCRalphabeta/CD19-depleted stem cell transplant. The V gene is TRBV6-5, the J gene TRBJ1-4, with D possibly TRBD1 on 5 matching bases. This TCR derives from a boy in the first two years of life with Wiskott-Aldrich syndrome, due to receive a stem cell transplant. The CDR3 sequence: CASSYSRGTTNEKLFF. The CDR3 nucleotides read TGTGCCAGCAGTTACTCCCGGGGGACAACTAATGAAAAACTGTTTTTT.